The rows below give T cell receptor beta chains drawn from one sample of a study of blood T cell repertoires in COVID-19. Profiled with immunoSEQ multiplex PCR; TCRdb holds only in-frame clones, not every one. The sample consists of about 26,000 clones, around 86% of them appearing once. The material sequenced was peripheral blood. Source of these receptors: a human donor in a cohort sampled during active COVID-19. The donor label of this sample is uncertain. Each CDR3 is given with its conserved first and last residue. A D gene is named only where the DNA matches it firmly. Size is stated for part of the rows, as once, few or many counts, or as a class when the clone is expanded.

clone size,V gene,D gene,CDR3 length,J gene,CDR3 DNA,CDR3 protein
NA,TRBV5-1,TRBD1,14,TRBJ1-4,TGCGCCAGCAGCTTGGCGGGGACAGGGGAAAAACTGTTTTTT,CASSLAGTGEKLFF
NA,TRBV6-2/TRBV6-3,TRBD1,16,TRBJ2-7,TGTGCCAGCAGTTACCAATACGGGACAGGGGGTTACGAGCAGTACTTC,CASSYQYGTGGYEQYF
once,TRBV19,NA,14,TRBJ1-3,TGTGCCAGTAGTATCGGGTTTTCTGGAAACACCATATATTTT,CASSIGFSGNTIYF
once,TRBV15,NA,13,TRBJ1-3,TGTGCCACCAGCCTGGGCCCTGGAAACACCATATATTTT,CATSLGPGNTIYF
NA,TRBV13,TRBD1,14,TRBJ1-5,TGTGCCAGCAGCTCTGGACAGGCTCTACAGCCCCAGCATTTT,CASSSGQALQPQHF
once,TRBV9,NA,17,TRBJ2-2,TGTGCCAGCAGCGTAGCTAGCGACAGGGTGGGTTCCGGGGAGCTGTTTTTT,CASSVASDRVGSGELFF
NA,TRBV3-1/TRBV3-2,TRBD1,15,TRBJ2-5,TGTGCCAGCAGCCGCGAAAGACAGGGCAAAGAGACCCAGTACTTC,CASSRERQGKETQYF
medium-sized,TRBV13,NA,13,TRBJ2-5,TGTGCCAGCAGCTTAGGCCTCCGGGAGACCCAGTACTTC,CASSLGLRETQYF
NA,TRBV30,NA,14,TRBJ1-2,TGTGCCTGGAGTGCGGGGGGGACGAACTATGGCTACACCTTC,CAWSAGGTNYGYTF
NA,TRBV6-6,TRBD1,15,TRBJ1-5,TGTGCCAGCAGGGCCGGACAGGGGAAAAGTCAGCCCCAGCATTTT,CASRAGQGKSQPQHF
NA,TRBV15,NA,15,TRBJ1-5,TGTGCCACCAGCACTGGGGGCAAGGACAATCAGCCCCAGCATTTT,CATSTGGKDNQPQHF
NA,TRBV4-2,TRBD1,14,TRBJ1-2,TGTGCCAGCAGCCCGACAGGGGTGGACTATGGCTACACCTTC,CASSPTGVDYGYTF
NA,TRBV4-1,TRBD1,15,TRBJ2-7,TGCGCCAGCAGCCAAGATCAGGGACAGGGGTACGAGCAGTACTTC,CASSQDQGQGYEQYF
NA,TRBV19,TRBD1,13,TRBJ1-5,TGTGCCAGTAGTACAGGGGGTAATCAGCCCCAGCATTTT,CASSTGGNQPQHF
NA,TRBV19,NA,16,TRBJ2-7,TGTGCCAGTAGTATCGGGGGTTTTGGCGGGGCCTACGAGCAGTACTTC,CASSIGGFGGAYEQYF
few,TRBV7-2,NA,13,TRBJ1-1,TGTGCCAGCAGCTTACAACCAGGCACTGAAGCTTTCTTT,CASSLQPGTEAFF
NA,TRBV7-2,NA,17,TRBJ2-2,TGTGCCAGCAGCTTAGGGAGGAGAGGGTCGAGCACCGGGGAGCTGTTTTTT,CASSLGRRGSSTGELFF
NA,TRBV18,TRBD1,14,TRBJ2-7,TGTGCCAGCTCATACACGACAGGGGCAGGAGAGCAGTACTTC,CASSYTTGAGEQYF
NA,TRBV11-2,TRBD2,16,TRBJ2-1,TGTGCCAGCAGCTTAGTCCTAGCGGGGGGGCCGTATGAGCAGTTCTTC,CASSLVLAGGPYEQFF
NA,TRBV5-1,TRBD1,13,TRBJ1-1,TGCGCCAGCAGCGTAGACAGGGTCGCTGAAGCTTTCTTT,CASSVDRVAEAFF
NA,TRBV10-3,NA,13,TRBJ1-5,TGTGCCACCGCCGGTTCGGGTAATCAGCCCCAGCATTTT,CATAGSGNQPQHF
NA,TRBV10-3,NA,13,TRBJ2-2,TGTGCCATCAGTGGGACAGCCGACGGGGAGCTGTTTTTT,CAISGTADGELFF
NA,TRBV6-5,NA,15,TRBJ1-4,TGTGCCAGCATCGCGGGATGCCGGGTTTATGAAAAACTGTTTTTT,CASIAGCRVYEKLFF
NA,TRBV10-3,NA,11,TRBJ1-1,TGTGCCATCAGTTTTCAGGGTGAAGCTTTCTTT,CAISFQGEAFF
NA,TRBV7-3,NA,14,TRBJ2-3,TGTGCCAGCAGCTTAAATTCGGGGACAGATACGCAGTATTTT,CASSLNSGTDTQYF
few,TRBV12-3/TRBV12-4,NA,11,TRBJ2-1,TGTGCCAGCAGTACAGGGTATGAGCAGTTCTTC,CASSTGYEQFF
NA,TRBV7-8,TRBD1,13,TRBJ1-2,TGTGCCAGCAGCGCGGGGACAGGTCGGAGCTACACCTTC,CASSAGTGRSYTF
NA,TRBV12-3/TRBV12-4,NA,13,TRBJ1-1,TGTGCCAGCAGCTTCACAGGAAACACTGAAGCTTTCTTT,CASSFTGNTEAFF
NA,TRBV3-1/TRBV3-2,TRBD2,17,TRBJ2-1,TGTGCCAGCAGCCCCGGGACTAGCGGTACGGATGACAATGAGCAGTTCTTC,CASSPGTSGTDDNEQFF
NA,TRBV9,TRBD2,17,TRBJ2-1,TGTGCCAGCAGCGTAGCACTAGCGGGGGGCACCTACAATGAGCAGTTCTTC,CASSVALAGGTYNEQFF
NA,TRBV6-5,NA,12,TRBJ2-3,TGTGCCAGCACCCGACTCAGAGATACGCAGTATTTT,CASTRLRDTQYF
NA,TRBV9,NA,19,TRBJ1-3,TGTGCCAGCAGCGTAGGATTGGCAGGTCTCGGTTTCGGTGGAAACACCATATATTTT,CASSVGLAGLGFGGNTIYF
NA,TRBV15,NA,17,TRBJ1-3,TGTGCCACCAGCCGAGCGCAGGGTACTAATACGGGAAACACCATATATTTT,CATSRAQGTNTGNTIYF
once,TRBV27,NA,14,TRBJ1-3,TGTGCCAGCAGTCAGGACAGCTCTGGAAACACCATATATTTT,CASSQDSSGNTIYF
NA,TRBV6-5,TRBD1,14,TRBJ1-2,TGTGCCAGCTGTAGGGCCGGACAGGGGGGGACCTACACCTTC,CASCRAGQGGTYTF
NA,TRBV6-6,NA,14,TRBJ2-7,TGTGCCAGCAGCTCCGGGACACCAGCCTACGAGCAGTACTTC,CASSSGTPAYEQYF
NA,TRBV5-1,TRBD1,16,TRBJ2-5,TGCGCCAGCAGCCCCACTCACAGGGGAATTAAAGAGACCCAGTACTTC,CASSPTHRGIKETQYF
NA,TRBV7-9,NA,12,TRBJ1-6,TGTGCCAGCAGCCCGGGGGGTACACCCCTCCACTTT,CASSPGGTPLHF
NA,TRBV5-3,TRBD1,18,TRBJ2-1,TGTGCCAGAAGCAAACACATGATAGGGACAGGGGGAGGCAATGAGCAGTTCTTC,CARSKHMIGTGGGNEQFF
NA,TRBV19,TRBD2,15,TRBJ2-1,TGTGCCAGTAGTACGAGCGGGGGGATTGGGAATGAGCAGTTCTTC,CASSTSGGIGNEQFF
NA,TRBV6-5,NA,12,TRBJ1-1,TGTGCCAGCAGGCCTCAGGGAGGTGAAGCTTTCTTT,CASRPQGGEAFF
NA,TRBV5-6,TRBD2,18,TRBJ2-3,TGTGCCAGCAGCCGGATGACTAGCGGGACGTCTTTTACAGATACGCAGTATTTT,CASSRMTSGTSFTDTQYF
NA,TRBV28,NA,14,TRBJ2-7,TGTGCCAGCAGTTATCTCCAAGCATATTACGAGCAGTACTTC,CASSYLQAYYEQYF
NA,TRBV18,NA,13,TRBJ1-1,TGTGCCAGCTCACCGACTACGAACACTGAAGCTTTCTTT,CASSPTTNTEAFF
NA,TRBV4-1,NA,14,TRBJ2-7,TGCGCCAGCAGCCAAGACGACAGGACCTACGAGCAGTACTTC,CASSQDDRTYEQYF
once,TRBV7-8,NA,13,TRBJ1-1,TGTGCCAGCAGCTTAGACAGGGCCACTGAAGCTTTCTTT,CASSLDRATEAFF
NA,TRBV5-6,TRBD1,14,TRBJ1-2,TGTGCCAGCAGCCGAGACAGGGGCGACTATGGCTACACCTTC,CASSRDRGDYGYTF
once,TRBV27,NA,13,TRBJ1-1,TGTGCCAGCAGGTATTCTTCAAGCCCAGAAGCTTTCTTT,CASRYSSSPEAFF
NA,TRBV28,NA,13,TRBJ2-5,TGTGCCAGCAGTACCAGGGTGGTGGAGACCCAGTACTTC,CASSTRVVETQYF
NA,TRBV9,NA,14,TRBJ2-7,TGTGCCAGCAGCGTCTCGGACAGCATGGGCGAGCAGTACTTC,CASSVSDSMGEQYF
NA,TRBV5-5,TRBD1,14,TRBJ1-5,TGTGCCAGCAGCGGAGGGACAGGCGATCAGCCCCAGCATTTT,CASSGGTGDQPQHF
NA,TRBV19,NA,14,TRBJ1-5,TGTGCCAGTAGTATTGGGGGGAGGGATCAGCCCCAGCATTTT,CASSIGGRDQPQHF
NA,TRBV10-3,TRBD1,17,TRBJ2-6,TGTGCCATCAGTCCGGGACAGGGGATAGCTGGGGCCAACGTCCTGACTTTC,CAISPGQGIAGANVLTF
NA,TRBV2,NA,10,TRBJ2-7,TGTGCCAGCAGCCCTTACAAGCAGTACTTC,CASSPYKQYF
NA,TRBV5-1,TRBD1,17,TRBJ1-6,TGCGCCAGCAGCTTGGCCCCCCCGGGACAGGGTCGCTCACCCCTCCACTTT,CASSLAPPGQGRSPLHF